The 20 T cell receptor beta chains given below trace back to one sample, sequenced in a study of T-cell memory formation after mild COVID-19. TCRdb fed the 5' RACE reads into MiXCR, producing one record per CDR3 protein. The top ten clones hold around 15% of a sample with approximately 28,000 distinct CDR3 sequences, 9% to 15% of them seen once. Sequences were obtained from PBMCs or a T cell subset sorted from them (not recorded which). The receptor source for this set is an adult woman who had mild COVID-19 (a few samples of this study predate the infection). Cell type and time point are not known.

At least ten counts were recorded for this clonotype. The chain is built from TRBV25-1 and TRBJ2-1; D remains unclear. Trimming took 4 bases from V and 4 from J, leaving 14 bases between them. Per the germline V gene, CDR1 is MGHDK and CDR2 is SYGVNS. The CDR3 is 15 amino acids. The CDR3 here is CASSGDRRSYNEQFF. Here the CDR3 DNA reads TGTGCCAGCAGTGGGGATCGGCGGTCATACAATGAGCAGTTCTTC.

In this sample, this clonotype turned up many times. The chain links TRBV18 to TRBJ2-7, with 10 bases identical to TRBD1. Germline CDR1 and CDR2: KGHSH and LQKENI. The CDR3 consists of 14 residues. The V segment lost 3 bases and the J segment 2 bases; nucleotides outside the gene matches: 1. CDR3 residues: CASSPDRGAYEQYF. DNA of the CDR3: TGTGCCAGCTCACCGGACAGGGGGGCCTACGAGCAGTACTTC.

This clonotype has a count of ten or more. This chain links TRBV2 with TRBJ1-2, with TRBD1 as a possible D gene (6 bases). The ends were cut back, 2 bases at V and 7 bases at J, with 14 bases in the middle. This CDR3 spans 14 amino acids. Germline CDR1 reads SNHLY; CDR2 reads FYNNEI. Written as DNA, the CDR3 is TGTGCCAGCAGTGAAAAAACAGGGATGTTTGGCTACACCTTC. Translating it yields CASSEKTGMFGYTF.

This clonotype is classed as medium-sized (0.01 to 0.1%). The chain joins TRBV7-8 to TRBJ2-7; the match to TRBD1 covers 8 bases. The V gene end was trimmed by 5 bases and the J gene end by 3 bases; junction bases not matched to a gene: 9. This CDR3 region has 15 residues. Germline V gives CDR1 SGHVS, CDR2 FQNEAQ. Written as DNA, the CDR3 is TGTGCCAGCAGCAACCTGGCGGGACAGGTCTACGAGCAGTACTTC. Translation gives CASSNLAGQVYEQYF. The full variable domain, its missing parts supplied by reference TRBV7-8 and TRBJ2-7, is GAGVSQSPRYKVAKRGQDVALRCDPISGHVSLFWYQQALGQGPEFLTYFQNEAQLDKSGLPSDRFFAERPEGSVSTLKIQRTQQEDSAVYLCASSNLAGQVYEQYFGPGTRLTVT.

In this sample, this clonotype turned up many times. The chain links TRBV19 to TRBJ2-1, with 8 bases aligning to TRBD1. Germline CDR1 is LNHDA and CDR2 is SQIVND (reference sequence). The CDR3 spans 17 residues. Trimming cost V 4 bases and J 5 bases; bases outside gene matches: 13. In nucleotides, the CDR3 is TGTGCCAGTAGTAGCCCCCGGCAGGGGGCGAGGGACAATGAGCAGTTCTTC. This sequence encodes CASSSPRQGARDNEQFF.

This clonotype was recorded at least ten times. The rearrangement joins TRBV7-9 to TRBJ1-1; the D is unclear. Germline V lookup: CDR1 SEHNR, CDR2 FQNEAQ (reference sequence). The V and J ends lost 4 bases and 0 bases respectively, with 9 bases between them. This CDR3 is 14 amino acids long. Here the CDR3 DNA reads TGTGCCAGCAGCTGGAGCGGATTGAACACTGAAGCTTTCTTT. Translating it yields CASSWSGLNTEAFF. The full variable domain, completed using reference TRBV7-9 and TRBJ1-1, is DTGVSQNPRHKITKRGQNVTFRCDPISEHNRLYWYRQTLGQGPEFLTYFQNEAQLEKSRLLSDRFSAERPKGSFSTLEIQRTEQGDSAMYLCASSWSGLNTEAFFGQGTRLTVV.

The chain uses TRBV2 and TRBJ2-7, with D possibly being TRBD1 (6 bases). The CDR3 sequence is 15 residues long. The V end lost 6 bases, the J end lost 1 base, and 16 bases lay between the germline ends. CDR1 and CDR2 from the germline V gene are SNHLY and FYNNEI. CDR3 nucleotide sequence: TGTGCCAGCAGCCCCACAGGGTTCGGGTCCTACGAGCAGTACGTC. It codes for CASSPTGFGSYEQYV.

This clonotype was counted ten times or more. The genes are TRBV29-1 and TRBJ2-2, with 7 bases matching TRBD1. J lost 6 bases, V lost 5 bases, and 6 bases had no gene match. CDR1 and CDR2 (germline): SQVTM, ANQGSEA. The CDR3 consists of 13 residues. The CDR3 reads CSVRGGAAGELFF. As DNA, the CDR3 is TGCAGCGTTCGAGGGGGCGCTGCCGGGGAGCTGTTTTTT.

The sample holds many counts of this clonotype. The rearrangement links TRBV4-3 to TRBJ2-1; 9 bases fit TRBD1. The germline V gene has CDR1 LGHNA and CDR2 YSLEER. The V and J ends lost 4 bases and 5 bases, in that order; junction bases with no gene match: 12. The CDR3 has 17 amino acids. Written as DNA, the CDR3 is TGCGCCAGCAGCCTCAACACAGGGGGCGAGGTTGACAATGAGCAGTTCTTC. It translates to CASSLNTGGEVDNEQFF.

This clonotype has at least ten counts. CDR3 protein: CASTLWGSTDTQYF. CDR3 in DNA: TGTGCCAGCACCCTCTGGGGGAGCACAGATACGCAGTATTTT. The chain has TRBV11-1 and TRBJ2-3; the D gene could be TRBD1 or TRBD2 (5 bases each). Trimming pared 7 bases from V and 0 bases from J, leaving 11 bases between. The CDR3 loop spans 14 amino acids. In germline, CDR1 is SGHAT, CDR2 FQDESV (reference sequence).

This clonotype was counted many times. The J gene is TRBJ1-2, the V gene TRBV12-3 or TRBV12-4; D unresolved. Trimming took 5 bases from V and 4 from J, leaving 8 bases between them. The CDR3 runs 12 residues. CDR3: CASSREFYGYTF. The CDR3 DNA is TGTGCCAGCAGTCGTGAATTCTATGGCTACACCTTC.

This clonotype has ten or more counts. The gene calls are TRBV6-1 and TRBJ2-3, with D possibly TRBD2 on 8 matching bases. The V and J ends lost 5 bases and 6 bases respectively, with 21 bases between them. CDR3 length: 16 amino acids. Looked up from germline, CDR1 is MNHNS and CDR2 is SASEGT. The CDR3 protein is CASSHGTEPGGDTQYF. CDR3 in DNA: TGTGCCAGCAGTCACGGGACAGAACCGGGAGGGGATACGCAGTATTTT.

This clonotype has ten or more counts. This chain joins TRBV9 and TRBJ2-7, with 7 bases identical to TRBD2. CDR3 length: 14 amino acids. The J segment lost 1 base and the V segment lost 7 bases, leaving 8 bases of the junction unmatched. Germline CDR1 SGDLS, CDR2 YYNGEE. The CDR3 loop is CASGKAGVSYEQYF. The CDR3 DNA reads as TGTGCCAGCGGAAAGGCGGGAGTATCCTACGAGCAGTACTTC. Full variable domain (missing parts from reference TRBV9 and TRBJ2-7): DSGVTQTPKHLITATGQRVTLRCSPRSGDLSVYWYQQSLDQGLQFLIQYYNGEERAKGNILERFSAQQFPDLHSELNLSSLELGDSALYFCASGKAGVSYEQYFGPGTRLTVT.

This clonotype was seen at least ten times. The chain carries TRBV11-1 and TRBJ2-3; 9 nucleotides align to TRBD1. The germline V gene has CDR1 SGHAT and CDR2 FQDESV (reference sequence). The CDR3 has 16 amino acids. The V and J ends lost 1 base and 6 bases, in that order; junction bases with no gene match: 8. The CDR3 loop reads CASSLGDATGGDTQYF. The CDR3 nucleotides read TGTGCCAGCAGCTTAGGGGACGCAACAGGGGGCGATACGCAGTATTTT.

The chain joins TRBV5-1 to TRBJ2-3, with 7 nucleotides matching TRBD1. V was pared by 1 base and J by 5 bases, with 10 bases of the junction left unmatched. Germline V gives CDR1 SGHRS, CDR2 YFSETQ. The CDR3 runs 16 residues. The CDR3 loop is CASSLMTGSKGDTQYF. The CDR3, as DNA: TGCGCCAGCAGCTTGATGACAGGGTCAAAGGGAGATACGCAGTATTTT.

Ten or more counts support this clonotype. The chain carries TRBV12-3 or TRBV12-4 and TRBJ1-2; a weak D match, TRBD1 (6 bases). The CDR3 is made up of 14 amino acids. V dropped 6 bases and J dropped 0 bases, with 11 bases sitting between them. The CDR3 sequence: CASSPTGANYGYTF. CDR3 sequence (DNA): TGTGCCAGCAGCCCGACAGGCGCTAACTATGGCTACACCTTC.

This clonotype was recorded many times. The chain is built from TRBV29-1 and TRBJ2-5; perhaps TRBD1 as D (5 bases). The CDR3 has 12 amino acids. Trimming pared 4 bases from V and 6 bases from J, leaving 12 bases between. Germline V gene sequence: CDR1 SQVTM, CDR2 ANQGSEA. CDR3 amino acids: CSVGQSWQTQYF. For the CDR3, the DNA is TGCAGCGTTGGACAGAGTTGGCAGACCCAGTACTTC.

This clonotype was found many times. CDR3 loop: CASSMGQGVSYEQYF. CDR3 sequence (DNA): TGTGCCAGCAGCATGGGCCAGGGCGTTAGTTACGAGCAGTACTTC. The gene calls are TRBV7-2 and TRBJ2-7; D perhaps matches TRBD1 (5 bases). The CDR3 covers 15 residues. With 5 bases removed from V and 4 bases from J, the gap between germline ends came to 18 bases. CDR1 and CDR2 (germline): SGHTA, FQGNSA.

This clonotype appeared many times. For the CDR3, the DNA is TGTGCCAGCAGTGCTGACTACAATGAGCAGTTCTTC. It translates to CASSADYNEQFF. The chain has TRBV2 and TRBJ2-1; D gene ambiguous. Trimming stripped 4 bases from V and 3 bases from J, with 4 bases between. This CDR3 is built from 12 residues. In germline, CDR1 is SNHLY, CDR2 FYNNEI. Filled out from reference TRBV2 and TRBJ2-1, the complete variable domain reads EPEVTQTPSHQVTQMGQEVILRCVPISNHLYFYWYRQILGQKVEFLVSFYNNEISEKSEIFDDQFSVERPDGSNFTLKIRSTKLEDSAMYFCASSADYNEQFFGPGTRLTVL.

This clonotype was seen repeatedly, ten times or more. This rearrangement joins TRBV20-1 to TRBJ1-3, with D possibly TRBD1 on 5 matching bases. V lost 0 bases and J 4 bases, leaving 10 bases between the germline ends. The V gene's germline CDR1 is DFQATT and CDR2 SNEGSKA (reference sequence). CDR3 length: 14 residues. The CDR3 protein is CSAREAGRGNTIYF. DNA of the CDR3: TGCAGTGCTAGAGAGGCAGGGAGAGGAAACACCATATATTTT.